This T cell receptor beta chain was documented in a study of T cell responses to AZD1222 COVID-19 vaccine. Clones were read by immunoSEQ multiplex PCR, and TCRdb kept only the in-frame ones, dropping some. The sample shows approximately 150,000 clones, 80% to 95% of them seen only once. Germline CDR1 and CDR2: MNHEY and SVGAGI. The CDR3 has 15 residues. The ends lost 4 bases at V and 4 bases at J; junction bases unmatched: 9. The material sequenced was peripheral blood, taken on day 0 of AZD1222 vaccination. The source is an adult in good health. This rearrangement joins TRBV6-5 to TRBJ2-7; 8 bases agree with TRBD1. CDR3 amino acids: CASSLPGQVGYEQYF. The CDR3 nucleotides read TGTGCCAGCAGTTTACCGGGACAGGTGGGATACGAGCAGTACTTC.